The following is a T cell receptor beta chain sequence with its context. TCRdb re-analysed the 5' RACE reads in MiXCR, keeping a single row per CDR3 protein. The sample holds nearly 650,000 distinct CDR3 sequences, about 7.1% seen once. This specimen comes from a study of identical twins. Trimming removed 2 bases from V and 3 bases from J; junction bases left unmatched: 2. This CDR3 spans 14 amino acids. Germline CDR1 and CDR2: MNHNS and SASEGT. These data also formed part of another study, on yellow fever vaccine responses in identical twins.

The genes are TRBV6-1 and TRBJ2-7, with TRBD1 identical over 9 bases. Specimen: PBMCs. This sequence was found in a woman between 18 and 29 years old in good health. The CDR3 is CASSEPTGGYEQYF. The CDR3 bases are TGTGCCAGCAGTGAACCGACAGGGGGCTACGAGCAGTACTTC.